The present T cell receptor (beta chain) was sequenced within a study of blood T cell repertoires in COVID-19. Overall study: Italy, Spain and the United States were the sources of the convalescent and acute COVID-19 samples.

In the authors' methods: Amplifying reference gene primers gave estimates of nucleated cell counts. The protocol was immunoSEQ multiplex PCR, while the TCRdb copy is restricted to in-frame clones and leaves out a portion. Clone size and the V and J calls come from that table; the DNA yielded D and trimming. The profile covers roughly 170,000 clones, with roughly 78% appearing a single time and around 8% taken by the ten largest. V trimming: 4 bases; J trimming: 4 bases; junction bases outside the gene matches: 11. The CDR3 sequence is 19 residues long. CDR1 and CDR2 from the germline V gene are KGHDR and SFDVKD.

Sequencing used peripheral blood. This TCR derives from an older woman with COVID-19, enrolled during active disease. The chain recombines TRBV24-1 with TRBJ2-2; TRBD2 matches at 13 bases. CDR3 DNA: TGTGCCACCAGTGACAGAATCGGACTAGCGGGAGACATCACCGGGGAGCTGTTTTTT. This codes for CATSDRIGLAGDITGELFF.